The sample holds a few counts of the clone carrying this T cell receptor (beta chain). Its antigen is as yet unknown. TCRdb re-analysed the reads in MiXCR, keeping a single row per CDR3 protein. The table records about 740,000 distinct CDR3 sequences, about a third of them present only once. The sample belongs to a study of T cell repertoires in cytomegalovirus infection. Study-wide context: Public TCR beta signature analysis indicated the presence of both CMV infection and matching HLA type. Overall study results and limits: Across the ex vivo response, the dominant clonotypes were HLA-C-restricted CMV-specific TCR beta clonotypes. Identification of carriers of CMV plus the relevant HLA was performed using cumulative public TCR beta family frequency.

V lost 4 bases and J lost 0; bases outside the gene matches: 7. CDR3 length: 17 amino acids. Per the germline V gene, CDR1 is MNHEY and CDR2 is SVGAGI. This chain links TRBV6-5 with TRBJ2-2; 8 positions agree with TRBD2. This receptor was identified in a human donor in good health (CMV status not recorded). Some clones in this sample may be carry-over from other donors' samples. Sequencing was performed on PBMCs. The CDR3 nucleotides read TGTGCCAGCAGTTCTTCCCGGACTAGCTCGAACACCGGGGAGCTGTTTTTT. It specifies CASSSSRTSSNTGELFF.